Sequencing of this T cell receptor (beta chain) was carried out in a study of blood T cell repertoires in COVID-19. Study at large: PBMCs, B-cell-depleted T cells, or T cells were the source of the cDNA or gDNA that made up the material.

V was trimmed by 2 bases and J by 6 bases, leaving 9 bases between them. The germline V gene encodes CDR1 LGHDT and CDR2 YNNKEL (reference sequence). The CDR3 contains 13 residues. Repertoires were generated with immunoSEQ multiplex PCR, while TCRdb's copy carries only in-frame clones and drops some. There are about 150,000 clones in the sample; roughly 90% occur only once, and approximately 3% lies in the top ten. This clone was seen just once. Sequenced sample: peripheral blood. The receptor comes from a man between 60 and 75 years old with acute or convalescent COVID-19. This rearrangement joins TRBV3-1 (or the pseudogene TRBV3-2) to TRBJ2-3, with D hard to call. The CDR3 is CASSQQAWDTQYF. For the CDR3, the DNA is TGTGCCAGCAGCCAACAGGCCTGGGATACGCAGTATTTT.